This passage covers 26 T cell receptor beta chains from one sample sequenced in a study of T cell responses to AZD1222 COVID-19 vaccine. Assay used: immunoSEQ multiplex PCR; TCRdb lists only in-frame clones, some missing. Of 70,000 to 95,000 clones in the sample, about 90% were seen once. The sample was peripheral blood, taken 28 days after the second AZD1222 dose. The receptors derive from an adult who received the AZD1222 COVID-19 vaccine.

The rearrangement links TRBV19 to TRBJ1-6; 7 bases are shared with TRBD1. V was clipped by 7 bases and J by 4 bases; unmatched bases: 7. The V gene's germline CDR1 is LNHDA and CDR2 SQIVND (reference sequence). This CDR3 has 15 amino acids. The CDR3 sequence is CASTSDRVYNSPLHF. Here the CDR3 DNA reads TGTGCCAGTACCTCTGACAGGGTGTATAATTCACCCCTCCACTTT.

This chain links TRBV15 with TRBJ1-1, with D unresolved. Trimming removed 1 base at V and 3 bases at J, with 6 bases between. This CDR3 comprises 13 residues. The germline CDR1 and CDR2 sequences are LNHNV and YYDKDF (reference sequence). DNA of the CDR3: TGTGCCACCAGCAGAGCAGATTACACTGAAGCTTTCTTT. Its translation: CATSRADYTEAFF.

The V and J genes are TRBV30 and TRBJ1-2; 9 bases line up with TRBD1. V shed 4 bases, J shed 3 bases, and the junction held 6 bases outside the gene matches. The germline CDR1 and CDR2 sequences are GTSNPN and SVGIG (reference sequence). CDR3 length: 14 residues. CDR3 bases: TGTGCCTGGACGGGACAGGGAAAGGACTATGGCTACACCTTC. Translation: CAWTGQGKDYGYTF.

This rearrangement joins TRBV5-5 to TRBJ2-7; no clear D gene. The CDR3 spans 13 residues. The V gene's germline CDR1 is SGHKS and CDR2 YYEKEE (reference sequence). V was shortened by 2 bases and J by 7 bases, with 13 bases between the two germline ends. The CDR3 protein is CASSFPSVGEQYF. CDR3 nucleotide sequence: TGTGCCAGCAGCTTTCCCAGCGTGGGAGAGCAGTACTTC.

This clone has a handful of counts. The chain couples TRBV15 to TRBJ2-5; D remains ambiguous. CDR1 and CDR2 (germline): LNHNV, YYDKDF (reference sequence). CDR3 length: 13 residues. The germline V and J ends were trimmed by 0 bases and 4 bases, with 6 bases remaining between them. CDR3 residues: CATSRDYRETQYF. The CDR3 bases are TGTGCCACCAGCAGAGATTATAGAGAGACCCAGTACTTC.

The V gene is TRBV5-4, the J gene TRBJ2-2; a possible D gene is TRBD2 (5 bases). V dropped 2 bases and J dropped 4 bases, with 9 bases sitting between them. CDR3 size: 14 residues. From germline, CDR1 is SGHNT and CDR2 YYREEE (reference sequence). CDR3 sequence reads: CASSFGAGTGELFF. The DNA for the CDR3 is TGTGCCAGCAGCTTTGGCGCGGGCACCGGGGAGCTGTTTTTT. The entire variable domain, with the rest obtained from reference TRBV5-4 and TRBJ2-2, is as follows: ETGVTQSPTHLIKTRGQQVTLRCSSQSGHNTVSWYQQALGQGPQFIFQYYREEENGRGNFPPRFSGLQFPNYSSELNVNALELDDSALYLCASSFGAGTGELFFGEGSRLTVL.

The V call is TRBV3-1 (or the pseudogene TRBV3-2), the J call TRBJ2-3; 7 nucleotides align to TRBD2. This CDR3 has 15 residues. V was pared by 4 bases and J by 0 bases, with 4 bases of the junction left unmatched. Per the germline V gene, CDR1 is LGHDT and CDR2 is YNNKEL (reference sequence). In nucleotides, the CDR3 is TGTGCCAGCAGCCCGACTAGCACTAGCACAGATACGCAGTATTTT. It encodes CASSPTSTSTDTQYF.

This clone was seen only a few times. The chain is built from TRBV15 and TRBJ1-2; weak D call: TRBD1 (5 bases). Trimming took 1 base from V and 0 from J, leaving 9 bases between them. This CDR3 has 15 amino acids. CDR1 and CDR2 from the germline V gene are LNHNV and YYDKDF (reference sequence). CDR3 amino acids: CATSRGQPTNYGYTF. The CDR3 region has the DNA TGTGCCACCAGCAGAGGACAGCCAACTAACTATGGCTACACCTTC.

The CDR3 region has the DNA TGCGCCAGCAGCTTCTACAGGGGGCGCACAGATACGCAGTATTTT. Amino acid sequence: CASSFYRGRTDTQYF. V and J are TRBV5-1 and TRBJ2-3, with 9 bases identical to TRBD1. In germline, CDR1 is SGHRS, CDR2 YFSETQ. Trimming at V came to 2 bases and at J to 1 base, leaving 2 bases not matched to a gene. This CDR3 has 15 residues.

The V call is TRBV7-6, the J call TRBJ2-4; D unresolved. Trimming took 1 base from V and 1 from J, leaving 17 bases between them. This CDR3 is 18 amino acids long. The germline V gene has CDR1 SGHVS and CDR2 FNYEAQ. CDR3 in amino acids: CASSLGETLTGAKNIQYF. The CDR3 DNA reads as TGTGCCAGCAGCTTAGGAGAAACCCTCACCGGGGCCAAAAACATTCAGTACTTC.

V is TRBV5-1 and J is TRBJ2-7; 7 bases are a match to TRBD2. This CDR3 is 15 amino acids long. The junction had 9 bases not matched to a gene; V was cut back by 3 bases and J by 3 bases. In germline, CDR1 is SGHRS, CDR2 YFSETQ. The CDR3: CASSSTFRGDYEQYF. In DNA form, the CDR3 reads TGCGCCAGCAGCTCCACGTTTCGGGGGGACTACGAGCAGTACTTC.

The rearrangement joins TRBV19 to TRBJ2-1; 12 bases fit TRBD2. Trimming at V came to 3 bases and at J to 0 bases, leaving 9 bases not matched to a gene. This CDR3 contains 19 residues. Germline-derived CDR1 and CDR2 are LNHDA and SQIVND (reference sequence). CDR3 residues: CASSMSLAGGSSSYNEQFF. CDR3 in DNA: TGTGCCAGTAGTATGAGTCTAGCGGGAGGGTCAAGCTCCTACAATGAGCAGTTCTTC.

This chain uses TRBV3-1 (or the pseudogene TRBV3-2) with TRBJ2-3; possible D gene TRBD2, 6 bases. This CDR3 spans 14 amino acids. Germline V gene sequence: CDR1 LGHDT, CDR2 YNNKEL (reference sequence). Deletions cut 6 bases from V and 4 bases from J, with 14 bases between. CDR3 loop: CASREGGSADTQYF. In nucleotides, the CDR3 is TGTGCCAGCAGGGAGGGTGGTAGCGCAGATACGCAGTATTTT.

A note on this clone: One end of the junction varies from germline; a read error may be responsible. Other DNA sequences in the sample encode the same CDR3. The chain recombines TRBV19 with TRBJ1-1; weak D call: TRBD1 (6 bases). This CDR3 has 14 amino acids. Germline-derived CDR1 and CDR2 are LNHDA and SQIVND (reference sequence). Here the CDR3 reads CASSIPRGAPEAFF. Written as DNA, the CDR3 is TGTGCCAGTAGTATCCCCCGGGGGGCCCCTGAAGCCTTCTTT.

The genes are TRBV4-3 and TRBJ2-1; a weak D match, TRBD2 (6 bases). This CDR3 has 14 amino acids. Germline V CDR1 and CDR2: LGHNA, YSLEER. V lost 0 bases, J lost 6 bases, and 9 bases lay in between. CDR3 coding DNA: TGCGCCAGCAGCCAAGAGGGACTCTCCAATGAGCAGTTCTTC. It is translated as CASSQEGLSNEQFF.

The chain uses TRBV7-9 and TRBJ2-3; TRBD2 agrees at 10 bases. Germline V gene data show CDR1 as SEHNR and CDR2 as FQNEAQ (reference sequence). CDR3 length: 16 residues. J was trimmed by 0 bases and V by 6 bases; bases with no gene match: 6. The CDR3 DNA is TGTGCCAGCAGTCAAAGCGGGAGGGGGAGCACAGATACGCAGTATTTT. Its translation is CASSQSGRGSTDTQYF.

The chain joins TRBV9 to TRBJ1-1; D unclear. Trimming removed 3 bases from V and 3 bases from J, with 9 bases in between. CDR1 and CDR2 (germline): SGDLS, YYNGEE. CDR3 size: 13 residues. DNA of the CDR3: TGTGCCAGCAGCGATGAAGAATACACTGAAGCTTTCTTT. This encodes CASSDEEYTEAFF.

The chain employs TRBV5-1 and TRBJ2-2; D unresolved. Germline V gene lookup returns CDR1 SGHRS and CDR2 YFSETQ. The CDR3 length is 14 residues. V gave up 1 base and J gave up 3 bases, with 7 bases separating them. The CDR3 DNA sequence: TGCGCCAGCAGCTTGAGGTCACACACCGGGGAGCTGTTTTTT. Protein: CASSLRSHTGELFF.

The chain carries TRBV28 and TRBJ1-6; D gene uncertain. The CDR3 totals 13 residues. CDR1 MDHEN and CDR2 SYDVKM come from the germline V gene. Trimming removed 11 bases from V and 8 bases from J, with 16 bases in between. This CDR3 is CADQASTDSPLHF. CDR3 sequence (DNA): TGTGCCGACCAAGCCAGTACCGATTCACCCCTCCACTTT.

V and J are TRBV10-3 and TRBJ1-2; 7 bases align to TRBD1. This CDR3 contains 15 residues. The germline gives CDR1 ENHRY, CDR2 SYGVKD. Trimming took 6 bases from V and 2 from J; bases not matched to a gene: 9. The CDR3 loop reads CAIRLQQGLNYGYTF. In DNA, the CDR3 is TGTGCCATCAGACTACAACAGGGGTTGAACTATGGCTACACCTTC.

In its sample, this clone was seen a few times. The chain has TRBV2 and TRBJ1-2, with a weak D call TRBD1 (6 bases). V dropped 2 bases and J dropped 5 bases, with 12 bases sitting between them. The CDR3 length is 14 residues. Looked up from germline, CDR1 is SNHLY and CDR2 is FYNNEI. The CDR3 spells CASSETGTRYGYTF. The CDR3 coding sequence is TGTGCCAGCAGTGAAACCGGGACACGTTATGGCTACACCTTC.

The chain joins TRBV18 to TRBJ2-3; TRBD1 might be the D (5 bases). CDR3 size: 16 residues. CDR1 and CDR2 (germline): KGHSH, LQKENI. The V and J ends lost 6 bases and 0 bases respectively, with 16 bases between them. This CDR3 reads CASSLFGASSTDTQYF. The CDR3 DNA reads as TGTGCCAGCTCTCTCTTTGGGGCATCTAGCACAGATACGCAGTATTTT.

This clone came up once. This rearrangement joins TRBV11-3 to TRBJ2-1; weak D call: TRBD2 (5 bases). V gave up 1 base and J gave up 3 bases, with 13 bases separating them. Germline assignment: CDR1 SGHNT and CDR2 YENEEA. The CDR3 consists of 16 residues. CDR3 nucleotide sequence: TGTGCCAGCAGCTTAGGTGAGGCGGGCATCTACAATGAGCAGTTCTTC. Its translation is CASSLGEAGIYNEQFF.

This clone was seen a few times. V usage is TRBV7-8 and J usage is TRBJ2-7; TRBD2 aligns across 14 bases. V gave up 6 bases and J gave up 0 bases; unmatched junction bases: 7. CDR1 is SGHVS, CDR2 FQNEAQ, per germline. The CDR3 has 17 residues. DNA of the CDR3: TGTGCCAGCAGGCCTAGGACTAGCGGGAGGAGCTCCTACGAGCAGTACTTC. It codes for CASRPRTSGRSSYEQYF.

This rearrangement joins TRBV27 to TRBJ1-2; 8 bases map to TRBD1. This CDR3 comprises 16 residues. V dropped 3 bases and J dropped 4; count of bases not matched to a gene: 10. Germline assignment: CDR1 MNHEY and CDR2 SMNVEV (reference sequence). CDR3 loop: CASSFVLDRAVYGYTF. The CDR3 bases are TGTGCCAGCAGTTTCGTATTGGACAGGGCCGTCTATGGCTACACCTTC.

The CDR3 protein is CASSDTGYEQYF. The CDR3 region has the DNA TGTGCCAGCAGTGACACAGGGTACGAGCAGTACTTC. The chain uses TRBV12-3 or TRBV12-4 and TRBJ2-7; perhaps TRBD1 as D (6 bases). V gave up 5 bases and J gave up 4 bases, with 9 bases separating them. The CDR3 has 12 amino acids.